This T cell receptor beta chain was captured in a study of blood T cells in healthy people across ages. A second roughly 6 to 12 cycle PCR used barcoded and J-beta primers. TCRdb reprocessed the 5' RACE reads with MiXCR, giving one entry per CDR3 protein. The repertoire has under 2 million distinct CDR3 sequences, roughly 30% of them found once; the top ten carry approximately 10%. Trimming left V 6 bases short and J 2 bases short, with 13 bases between. The CDR3 sequence is 14 residues long. The V gene's germline CDR1 is MDHEN and CDR2 SYDVKM. At least ten counts were recorded for this clonotype. This receptor was identified in a woman under 40 in good health. Sequenced sample: blood. The chain employs TRBV28 and TRBJ1-2; D is ambiguous. CDR3 nucleotides: TGTGCCAGCAGCTTGTCGGGCAGCAACTATGGCTACACCTTC. It yields the protein CASSLSGSNYGYTF.